The rows below give T cell receptor beta chains drawn from one sample of a study of cytomegalovirus exposure and HLA in healthy donors. The data were produced by immunoSEQ multiplex PCR, yet TCRdb's version contains in-frame clones alone and is incomplete. Seen here are roughly 100,000 clones, 65% to 85% observed once, and the top ten hold 2.5% to 3%. Specimen: PBMCs. The receptor set was obtained from a male donor in good health and CMV-seropositive. Both conserved end residues are part of each CDR3. The D gene is left open where the match is weak. Some rows mark clone size as missing; the rest say once, few, many or name a class of expanded clone.

>TRBJ2-7|TRBV19|TRBD1|once
TGTGCCTCCGGGACAGGGGTCCACGAGCAGTACTTC
CASGTGVHEQYF
>TRBJ2-3|TRBV7-6|TRBD2|-
TGTGCCAGCAGCCCCGGACTAGCGGGCGAAGCTCAAAGCCGCACAGATACGCAGTATTTT
CASSPGLAGEAQSRTDTQYF
>TRBJ2-7|TRBV9|-|-
TGTGCCAGCAGCTTGTCACAAAGCTCCTACGAGCAGTACTTC
CASSLSQSSYEQYF
>TRBJ2-3|TRBV7-2|TRBD2|-
TGTGCCAGCGGTCTAGCGGGCACAGATACGCAGTATTTT
CASGLAGTDTQYF
>TRBJ2-1|TRBV7-8|-|-
TGTGCCAGCAGCTTAGCGAGGAGCAGGGCGGTGTACAATGAGCAGTTCTTC
CASSLARSRAVYNEQFF
>TRBJ1-1|TRBV29-1|-|-
TGCAGCGTTGCTAGGAGTATGAACACTGAAGCTTTCTTT
CSVARSMNTEAFF
>TRBJ2-2|TRBV11-2|-|-
TGTGCCAGCAGCCTATATAGAGGGGGAACCGGGGAGCTGTTTTTT
CASSLYRGGTGELFF
>TRBJ2-2|TRBV4-3|-|-
TGCGCCAGCAGCCAATCCGGGGAGAACACCGGGGAGCTGTTTTTT
CASSQSGENTGELFF
>TRBJ1-3|TRBV7-2|-|-
TGTGCCAGCGGGAGGGGCTCTTTCGGAAACACCATATATTTT
CASGRGSFGNTIYF
>TRBJ2-1|TRBV4-2|-|-
TGTGCCAGCAGCCAAGATCTCCCTACGGCGGGCCCCGTCGAGGGTGAGCAGTTCTTC
CASSQDLPTAGPVEGEQFF
>TRBJ1-2|TRBV6-6|-|-
TGTGCCAGCAGTTACGTGGCAGGGGAAGGCTACACCTTC
CASSYVAGEGYTF
>TRBJ2-2|TRBV19|TRBD1|-
TGTGCCAGTAGTACCGGGACAGGGGGTGCCGGGGAGCTGTTTTTT
CASSTGTGGAGELFF
>TRBJ2-6|TRBV27|-|-
TGTGCCAGCGGTGACTACGGACAGTCCTCTGGGGCCAACGTCCTGACTTTC
CASGDYGQSSGANVLTF
>TRBJ2-1|TRBV5-1|-|-
TGCGCCAGCTCCCAGCAGGTAGTAGGCTACAATGAGCAGTTCTTC
CASSQQVVGYNEQFF
>TRBJ1-5|TRBV28|-|-
TGTGCCAGCAGGATAAGAGACAGCTCTGTCCTTAATCAGCCCCAGCATTTT
CASRIRDSSVLNQPQHF
>TRBJ2-6|TRBV27|-|-
TGTGCCAGCAGCTACCTTGTTACCCCTGGGGCCAACGTCCTGACTTTC
CASSYLVTPGANVLTF
>TRBJ2-7|TRBV6-5|-|-
TGTGCCAGCGGACCCTTCGACAGGCCCTCCTACGAGCAGTACTTC
CASGPFDRPSYEQYF
>TRBJ1-2|TRBV14|TRBD1|-
TGTGCCAGCAGCTTCAAACAGGGGGCAGATGGCTACACCTTC
CASSFKQGADGYTF
>TRBJ2-7|TRBV19|-|-
TGTGCCAGTAGTAGCAGCCGTAGCGCCCGGACTCCCTACGAGCAGTACTTC
CASSSSRSARTPYEQYF
>TRBJ2-7|TRBV27|TRBD2|-
TGTGCCAGCAGTTTAGGTGGGACTAGCGGCTACGAGCAGTACTTC
CASSLGGTSGYEQYF
>TRBJ1-3|TRBV7-9|-|-
TGTGCCAGCAGCACTCACAGTCAAACAGGAAACACCATATATTTT
CASSTHSQTGNTIYF
>TRBJ2-1|TRBV25-1|-|-
TGTGCCAGCAGTGAAAGGAGGACAGTTTCCCCCTACAATGAGCAGTTCTTC
CASSERRTVSPYNEQFF
>TRBJ2-7|TRBV7-6|-|-
TGTGCCAGCAGCTTAGCAGGGGATCAAGACGAGCAGTACTTC
CASSLAGDQDEQYF
>TRBJ2-2|TRBV19|TRBD2|few
TGTGCCAGCGCCACCTCCGGGACTAGAAGCGGGGAGCTGTTTTTT
CASATSGTRSGELFF
>TRBJ2-1|TRBV29-1|TRBD2|-
TGCAGCGTCGTAGCGGGAGTAAGGAATGAGCAGTTCTTC
CSVVAGVRNEQFF
>TRBJ2-7|TRBV4-3|-|-
TGCGCCAGCAGCCTTTGGACAGACTCCTACGAGCAGTACTTC
CASSLWTDSYEQYF
>TRBJ2-7|TRBV12-5|-|few
TGTGCTAGTGGAAGGGGGTGGGACGAGCAGTACTTC
CASGRGWDEQYF
>TRBJ1-6|TRBV5-1|-|-
TGCGCCAGCAGCTCGGGTACTAATTCACCCCTCCACTTT
CASSSGTNSPLHF
>TRBJ1-5|TRBV5-6|TRBD1|-
TGTGCCAGCAGCTTCTTCGACAGGGCGGGACCCCAGCATTTT
CASSFFDRAGPQHF
>TRBJ2-1|TRBV7-3|-|-
TGTGCCAGCAGCTTGCAGGGCTACAATGAGCAGTTCTTC
CASSLQGYNEQFF
>TRBJ2-2|TRBV6-5|-|-
TGTGCCAGCGGGCGCTACACCGGGGAGCTGTTTTTT
CASGRYTGELFF
>TRBJ2-7|TRBV5-5|TRBD2|-
TGTGCCAGCAATGGGTGGCTAGCGGCCCCCGAGCAGTACTTC
CASNGWLAAPEQYF
>TRBJ2-7|TRBV7-3|-|-
TGTGCCAGCAGCTCGGGCTCAACTGGGGCCGAGCAGTACTTC
CASSSGSTGAEQYF
>TRBJ1-2|TRBV5-6|-|few
TGTGCCAGCAGCTTGTATCGGAGGGAAGGCTACACCTTC
CASSLYRREGYTF
>TRBJ2-7|TRBV5-1|-|-
TGCGCCAGCAGCTCGACAGGCCGCCAACAACGGGAGCAGTACTTC
CASSSTGRQQREQYF
>TRBJ2-7|TRBV7-9|TRBD1|-
TGTGCCAGCAGCCTCCGGGACAGGGTCTACGAGCAGTACTTC
CASSLRDRVYEQYF
>TRBJ2-1|TRBV6-6|TRBD1|-
TGTGCCAACGGACAGGGGGAGAATGAGCAGTTCTTC
CANGQGENEQFF
>TRBJ2-1|TRBV4-1|TRBD2|-
TGCGCCAGCAGCCAAGATCGGTCTAGCGGCCACAATGAGCAGTTCTTC
CASSQDRSSGHNEQFF
>TRBJ2-7|TRBV10-3|-|-
TGTGCCATCAGTGCACAGGGAGCCTACGAGCAGTACTTC
CAISAQGAYEQYF
>TRBJ1-1|TRBV6-5|TRBD1|once
TGTGCCAGCAGAAGCACCGGGACAGGGGGCGGCGCTTTCTTT
CASRSTGTGGGAFF
>TRBJ2-7|TRBV28|TRBD1|-
TGTGCCAGCAGTTCCCTTGGACAGGATGGGTACGGCGAGCAGTACTTC
CASSSLGQDGYGEQYF
>TRBJ2-7|TRBV4-3|TRBD2|-
TGCGCCAGCAGCCAAGATCGTGGCGGGAGGACCTACGAGCAGTACTTC
CASSQDRGGRTYEQYF
>TRBJ2-3|TRBV4-3|TRBD2|-
TGCGCCAGCAGCCAATCCCACCCTACTAGCGGGGGCACAGATACGCAGTATTTT
CASSQSHPTSGGTDTQYF
>TRBJ1-2|TRBV5-1|-|-
TGCGCCAGCAGCTTGGCCACGGGGAACTATGGCTACACCTTC
CASSLATGNYGYTF
>TRBJ2-7|TRBV6-5|TRBD2|-
TGTGCCAGCACCTCTGCGGGAGTGGAGACCTACGAGCAGTACTTC
CASTSAGVETYEQYF
>TRBJ2-3|TRBV10-3|TRBD2|-
TGTGCCATCAGTGAGTCTCGCGGGGGGGCCGCAGATACGCAGTATTTT
CAISESRGGAADTQYF
>TRBJ1-5|TRBV6-5|-|-
TGTGCCAGCAGTTTACAGAGTATCAATCAGCCCCAGCATTTT
CASSLQSINQPQHF
>TRBJ2-7|TRBV11-2|TRBD1|-
TGTGCCAGCAGCTTAGCGGGGGGGACAGGGGGCTTTTACGAGCAGTACTTC
CASSLAGGTGGFYEQYF
>TRBJ1-5|TRBV30|TRBD1|-
TGTGCCTGGAGCACGACAGGGAAGGGCAATCAGCCCCAGCATTTT
CAWSTTGKGNQPQHF
>TRBJ1-1|TRBV19|TRBD1|-
TGTGCCAGTAAACTTGGACAGGGTCAAGCGGGGACTGAAGCTTTCTTT
CASKLGQGQAGTEAFF
>TRBJ1-4|TRBV5-1|-|few
TGCGCCAGCAGCTTGACGGACAGCCTTAATGAAAAACTGTTTTTT
CASSLTDSLNEKLFF